The 32 T cell receptor delta chains presented below share a single source sample, sequenced in a study of gamma-delta T cells after stem cell transplantation. TCRdb re-called clones from the RT-PCR reads using CATT. This table holds about 1,700 delta-chain clones, approximately 4.7% found once. The sequencing input was gamma-delta T cells. The receptors here all came from a human donor. It is not recorded whose cells these are; they may come from a transplant donor.

There are a few counts of this clone. TCRdb's protein for this DNA is that of a much larger clone and differs from the translation at residue 10, likely a read error; the protein shown is the DNA translation. The V and J genes are TRDV2 and TRDJ1; 7 bases line up with TRDD3. V trimming: 1 base; J trimming: 0 bases; junction bases outside the gene matches: 10. Per the germline V gene, CDR1 is GEAIGNYY and CDR2 is EKD. The CDR3 length is 17 residues. The CDR3 bases are TGTGCCTGTGACACGTTGTTGGGGGACATGTACACCGATAAACTCATCTTT. It translates to CACDTLLGDMYTDKLIF.

As for this clone: With a much larger clone just one base away, this may be a read error. The CDR3 DNA reads TGTGCCTGTGACACCCTTTCCCCCCTTCCCACTACTGGGGAGGACACCGATAAACTCATCTTT. This codes for CACDTLSPLPTTGEDTDKLIF. The J gene is TRDJ1, the V gene TRDV2; perhaps TRDD3 as D (7 bases). CDR1 is GEAIGNYY, CDR2 EKD, per germline. Trimming removed 0 bases at V and 0 bases at J, with 28 bases between. This CDR3 region has 21 residues.

This clone is categorized as large. The same CDR3 arises from other DNA sequences in this sample as well. The chain's CDR3 is CACDTVSGSGGYIDKLIF. The DNA of the CDR3 is TGTGCCTGTGACACCGTCTCGGGAAGTGGGGGATATATCGATAAACTCATCTTT. This sequence joins TRDV2 and TRDJ1, with TRDD3 identical over 9 bases. The CDR3 length is 18 residues. The V gene end was trimmed by 0 bases and the J gene end by 4 bases; junction bases not matched to a gene: 14. Germline CDR1 is GEAIGNYY and CDR2 is EKD.

Concerning this clone itself: This sequence is one base from a far larger clone and is likely a read error. The same CDR3 can be traced to other DNA sequences in this sample. The rearrangement links TRDV2 to TRDJ1; TRDD3 aligns across 7 bases. The CDR3 covers 15 residues. Trimming cost V 0 bases and J 3 bases; bases outside gene matches: 6. Germline assignment: CDR1 GEAIGNYY and CDR2 EKD. CDR3 sequence: CACDTVGGSPDKLIF. CDR3 bases: TGTGCCTGTGACACCGTCGGGGGATCCCCCGATAAACTCATCTTT.

As to this clone: A read error likely explains this, since a far larger clone differs by one base. CDR3 amino acids: CACDAVGGTDKLIF. The CDR3, as DNA: TGTGCCTGTGACGCCGTCGGGGGGACCGATAAACTCATCTTT. The genes are TRDV2 and TRDJ1; D might be TRDD3 (5 bases). V was shortened by 3 bases and J by 2 bases, with 12 bases between the two germline ends. Germline loops: CDR1 GEAIGNYY, CDR2 EKD. The length of the CDR3 is 14 residues.

This clone was counted between two and nine times. A far larger clone is one nucleotide away, so this likely arose from a read error. The same CDR3 also results from other DNA sequences found in this sample. The chain uses TRDV2 and TRDJ3; 10 bases match TRDD3. Germline CDR1 and CDR2: GEAIGNYY and EKD. This CDR3 spans 20 amino acids. The CDR3 region is CACDTLSGDTRAWDTRQMFF. CDR3 nucleotides: TGTGCCTGTGACACCCTGTCGGGGGATACGCGAGCCTGGGACACCCGACAGATGTTTTTT.

Comments on this clone: The likely explanation is a read error, given a far larger clone one base away. This chain uses TRDV2 with TRDJ2; 9 bases line up with TRDD3. The CDR3 is made up of 15 amino acids. V shed 3 bases and J 1 base; nucleotides not matched to a gene: 2. In germline, CDR1 is GEAIGNYY, CDR2 EKD. The CDR3 DNA is TGTGCCTGTGACGCACTGGGGGATTTGACAGCACAACTCTTCTTT. Its translation is CACDALGDLTAQLFF.

This clone turned up a few times. A clone one base away is much larger, so this may be a read error. Different DNA sequences within this sample yield the same CDR3. The rearrangement joins TRDV2 to TRDJ1; 10 nucleotides line up with TRDD3. V lost 7 bases to trimming and J lost 3 bases; unmatched junction nucleotides: 16. The CDR3 is made up of 17 amino acids. The germline V gene encodes CDR1 GEAIGNYY and CDR2 EKD. CDR3 DNA: TGTGCCTGCTCCCTACTGGGGGATCCTCTGGTCGCCGATAAACTCATCTTT. This codes for CACSLLGDPLVADKLIF.

This clone was observed a few times. A read error is likely here: a far larger clone is one base away. The sample carries other DNA sequences with the same CDR3. The chain is built from TRDV2 and TRDJ1; D possibly uses TRDD2 or TRDD3 (5 bases each). With 1 base removed from V and 0 bases from J, the gap between germline ends came to 29 bases. The germline V gene has CDR1 GEAIGNYY and CDR2 EKD. The CDR3 has 21 residues. The CDR3 DNA sequence: TGTGCCTGTGACACTATAACCGCGGGGACCCTACTCCTAAGGTACACCGATAAACTCATCTTT. Its translation: CACDTITAGTLLLRYTDKLIF.

This clone was counted a few times. A single base is all that separates this from a far larger clone, so a read error is likely. This chain joins TRDV2 and TRDJ1; 10 bases align to TRDD3. CDR1 and CDR2 (germline): GEAIGNYY, EKD. With 4 bases clipped from V and 3 bases from J, the junction kept 22 bases outside the gene matches. This CDR3 has 20 amino acids. The CDR3 spells CACDPLSNGGYIGFADKLIF. The CDR3 nucleotides are TGTGCCTGTGATCCCCTTAGTAATGGGGGATACATCGGGTTCGCCGATAAACTCATCTTT.

About this clone: A far larger clone is off by one base, so a read error is likely. The chain combines TRDV2 with TRDJ2; D may be TRDD3 (8 bases). The V gene lost 0 bases and the J gene lost 11 bases, with 30 bases spanning the gap. Looked up from germline, CDR1 is GEAIGNYY and CDR2 is EKD. The CDR3 consists of 19 residues. In DNA form, the CDR3 reads TGTGCCTGTGACACCGTTCCTACGAGGGTCCCGGGGATACCCAGCCAACTCTTCTTT. This encodes CACDTVPTRVPGIPSQLFF.

In its sample, this clone is large. This chain joins TRDV2 and TRDJ1; 11 nucleotides line up with TRDD3. With V trimmed by 2 bases and J by 0 bases, 4 bases remained unmatched. The CDR3 spans 16 residues. Germline loops: CDR1 GEAIGNYY, CDR2 EKD. The CDR3 protein is CACDKLGDTNTDKLIF. DNA for the CDR3: TGTGCCTGTGACAAGTTGGGGGATACGAACACCGATAAACTCATCTTT.

As to this clone: TCRdb attributes to this sequence the protein of a much larger clone, which differs from the DNA translation at residue 4; a read error is likely, and the protein displayed is translated from the DNA. The chain employs TRDV2 and TRDJ1; 10 bases are shared with TRDD3. The V gene's germline CDR1 is GEAIGNYY and CDR2 EKD. This CDR3 region has 17 residues. The CDR3 here is CACGTMLLGDSTDKLIF. CDR3 nucleotide sequence: TGTGCCTGTGGCACCATGCTACTGGGGGATTCTACCGATAAACTCATCTTT.

In this sample, this clone turned up a few times. TCRdb's entry gives the protein of a much larger clone, which mismatches this DNA's translation at residue 8, likely from a read error; the protein reported here is translated from the DNA. The rearrangement links TRDV2 to TRDJ1, with 8 bases fitting TRDD3. The CDR3 has 18 amino acids. Germline V gene data show CDR1 as GEAIGNYY and CDR2 as EKD. After removal of 7 bases from V and 0 bases from J, the junction contained 18 bases not matched to a gene. The CDR3 DNA sequence: TGTGCCTGCTTACTCCTTCAAACCGTACTGGGGGACACCGATAAACTCATCTTT. It codes for CACLLLQTVLGDTDKLIF.

This clone is categorized as large. The sample carries other DNA sequences with the same CDR3. The V gene is TRDV2, the J gene TRDJ1; TRDD3 might be the D (6 bases). V was cut by 0 bases and J by 2 bases, with 21 bases left in between. CDR3 size: 18 residues. CDR1 is GEAIGNYY and CDR2 is EKD in the germline V gene. The CDR3 region is CACDTVDVGGTHTDKLIF. The CDR3 nucleotides are TGTGCCTGTGACACCGTAGACGTTGGGGGGACACATACCGATAAACTCATCTTT.

This clone showed up just a few times. A far larger clone is just one base off, so this is likely a read error. This CDR3 is also generated by other DNA sequences in the sample. V gene TRDV2 combines with J gene TRDJ1; TRDD3 matches at 10 bases. The germline V gene has CDR1 GEAIGNYY and CDR2 EKD. The CDR3 extends over 17 amino acids. The CDR3 DNA reads as TGTGCCTGTGACACCATGCTACTGGGGGATTCTACCGATAAGCTCATCTTT. This sequence encodes CACDTMLLGDSTDKLIF.

The CDR3 protein is CALGEGLPPPGDKGSDKLIF. CDR3 DNA: TGTGCTCTTGGGGAAGGACTTCCCCCCCCGGGGGATAAGGGGTCCGATAAACTCATCTTT. The rearrangement uses TRDV1 and TRDJ1, with 8 positions matching TRDD3. Germline CDR1 and CDR2: TSWWSYY and QGS. J lost 3 bases, V lost 2 bases, and 20 bases had no gene match. There are 20 residues in the CDR3.

Only a few counts were recorded for this clone. This is likely an artifact of a read error, given a far larger clone one base away. The CDR3 DNA follows: TGTGCCTGTAACACCGTGGGGGCCTCACCGGGGGGCTTGTACACCGATAAACTCATCTTT. Translated: CACNTVGASPGGLYTDKLIF. The V and J genes are TRDV2 and TRDJ1; D is possibly TRDD3 (6 bases). Germline lookup yields CDR1 GEAIGNYY and CDR2 EKD. The CDR3 consists of 20 residues.

A few counts support this clone. This may be a read error: a much more frequent sequence differs by one nucleotide. The chain uses TRDV2 and TRDJ1; D uncertain. V was trimmed by 1 base and J by 4 bases, leaving 12 bases between them. The CDR3 has 14 residues. Germline loops: CDR1 GEAIGNYY, CDR2 EKD. CDR3 sequence: CACDTIGVRDKLIF. For the CDR3, the DNA is TGTGCCTGTGACACGATAGGCGTACGCGATAAACTCATCTTT.

This clone was counted a few times. This clone may be a read error of a much larger clone one base away. The J gene is TRDJ3, the V gene TRDV2, with 7 bases aligning to TRDD3. Germline V lookup: CDR1 GEAIGNYY, CDR2 EKD. The V gene end was trimmed by 0 bases and the J gene end by 11 bases; junction bases not matched to a gene: 21. The CDR3 length is 20 residues. CDR3: CACDTLDTTGRRDGARQMFF. Written as DNA, the CDR3 is TGTGCCTGTGACACCTTGGATACGACGGGTCGACGGGACGGAGCCCGACAGATGTTTTTC.

This clone was observed a few times. A read error likely explains this, since a far larger clone differs by one base. The chain couples TRDV2 to TRDJ1; 13 nucleotides match TRDD3. This CDR3 is 23 amino acids long. With V trimmed by 5 bases and J by 0 bases, 26 bases remained unmatched. CDR1 is GEAIGNYY, CDR2 EKD, per germline. The CDR3 is CACATIPLPTTGGYGPYTDKLIF. The CDR3 DNA is TGTGCCTGTGCCACTATACCACTTCCTACAACTGGGGGATACGGGCCGTACACCGATAAACTCATCTTT.

This clone showed up just a few times. A read error likely explains why the TCRdb protein, taken from a much larger clone, differs from this DNA's translation at residue 4; the protein shown is translated from the DNA. The V call is TRDV2, the J call TRDJ1; 7 nucleotides agree with TRDD3. From germline, CDR1 is GEAIGNYY and CDR2 EKD. CDR3 size: 19 residues. CDR3 in amino acids: CACVTVPPTGDKRLDKLIF. CDR3 nucleotides: TGTGCCTGTGTCACCGTGCCTCCGACTGGGGATAAGCGGTTGGATAAACTCATCTTT.

Within the sample, this clone is medium-sized. A read error may account for a junction end that differs from germline. Other nucleotide sequences from this sample produce the same CDR3. The gene calls are TRDV2 and TRDJ1; the match to TRDD3 covers 9 bases. The CDR3 sequence is 17 residues long. Per germline, CDR1 GEAIGNYY and CDR2 EKD. CDR3 nucleotides: TGTGCCTGTGACAATCCTGGGGGATCCTTGGGCACCGATAAGCTCATCTTT. Its translation: CACDNPGGSLGTDKLIF.

Concerning this clone itself: The TCRdb protein, from a much larger clone, departs from this DNA's translation at residue 16, likely by read error; the protein shown derives from the DNA. The rearrangement joins TRDV2 to TRDJ1; 10 positions agree with TRDD3. CDR3 size: 18 residues. Germline CDR1 reads GEAIGNYY; CDR2 reads EKD. DNA of the CDR3: TGTGCCTGTGACCACGTTGTACTGGGGGATTCCGGCACCGATAAACCCATCTTT. Translation gives CACDHVVLGDSGTDKPIF.

On this clone: A read error is the likely source, as a far larger clone sits one nucleotide away. V gene TRDV2 combines with J gene TRDJ1; D not certain. Between the trimmed V and J ends, which lost 3 bases and 5 bases, there was a span of 12 bases. The germline V gene encodes CDR1 GEAIGNYY and CDR2 EKD. CDR3 length equals 13 residues. As DNA, the CDR3 is TGTGCCTGTGACTCGGTGGGAGATGATAAACTCATCTTT. Protein sequence: CACDSVGDDKLIF.

This clone was seen more than once but under ten times. TCRdb's listed protein matches a much larger clone and diverges from this DNA's translation at residue 9, likely through a read error; the protein shown comes from the DNA. V usage is TRDV2 and J usage is TRDJ1, with 7 positions matching TRDD3. This CDR3 is 17 amino acids long. Looked up from germline, CDR1 is GEAIGNYY and CDR2 is EKD. Germline trimming cut 7 bases from V and 0 bases from J; bases unmatched to any gene: 16. CDR3 nucleotide sequence: TGTGCCTGCGATAGGCTACTGGGGTACCAGAACACCGATAAACTCATCTTT. It yields the protein CACDRLLGYQNTDKLIF.

Concerning this clone itself: This likely traces to a read error, being one base from a far larger clone. V gene TRDV2 combines with J gene TRDJ1, with D possibly being TRDD3 (7 bases). The CDR3 runs 20 residues. The germline V gene encodes CDR1 GEAIGNYY and CDR2 EKD. Between the trimmed V and J ends, which lost 3 bases and 0 bases, there was a span of 28 bases. The CDR3 nucleotides are TGTGCCTGTGACGCCCTTTCCTCCCTTCCCCTGGGGGCCCACACCGATAAACTCATCTTT. This sequence encodes CACDALSSLPLGAHTDKLIF.

Worth noting for this clone: A much larger clone lies a single base off, so this may be a read error. Distinct nucleotide sequences in the sample also encode this CDR3. The chain carries TRDV2 and TRDJ1, with D unclear. The CDR3 totals 15 residues. Germline values: CDR1 GEAIGNYY, CDR2 EKD. This chain's CDR3 is CACEALAGNTDKLIF. The DNA of the CDR3 is TGTGCCTGTGAGGCCCTCGCCGGTAACACCGACAAACTCATCTTT.

By frequency in the sample, this clone is medium-sized (0.01 to 0.1%). This likely stems from a read error, as it lies one base from a far larger clone. The sample has other DNA sequences that encode this CDR3 too. The rearrangement uses TRDV1 and TRDJ1; 10 bases fit TRDD3. The CDR3 loop spans 22 amino acids. Germline V lookup: CDR1 TSWWSYY, CDR2 QGS. The CDR3 DNA sequence: TGTGCTCTTGGGGAAAGCCCCATATCTTATTACTGGGGGATCAGGGGCACCGATAAGCTCATCTTT. Its translation: CALGESPISYYWGIRGTDKLIF.

This clone was observed a handful of times. With a far larger clone one base away, a read error is the likely cause. The chain joins TRDV2 to TRDJ3, with 8 bases lining up with TRDD3. Unmatched junction bases numbered 21, after V lost 0 bases and J lost 0 bases. Germline CDR1 is GEAIGNYY and CDR2 is EKD. The CDR3 has 24 amino acids. CDR3 amino acids: CACDTISETSPGGHSSWDTRQMFF. Here the CDR3 DNA reads TGTGCCTGTGACACCATATCAGAGACCTCGCCTGGGGGACACAGCTCCTGGGACACCCGACAGATGTTTTTC.

The table lists this clone with a few counts. A read error is possible here, since a much larger clone lies one base away. This chain connects TRDV2 to TRDJ1; 10 positions agree with TRDD3. The CDR3 runs to 19 residues. Germline lookup yields CDR1 GEAIGNYY and CDR2 EKD. Trimming cost V 1 base and J 0 bases; bases outside gene matches: 13. The CDR3 nucleotides are TGTGCCTGTGACACGGTTACTGGGGGATCTGGGGCGTACACCGATAAACTCATCTTT. Protein product: CACDTVTGGSGAYTDKLIF.

This clone qualifies as medium-sized. Given a much more abundant clone one base away, this may be a read error. This chain joins TRDV2 and TRDJ1; 9 nucleotides align to TRDD3. The length of the CDR3 is 19 residues. CDR1 and CDR2 from the germline V gene are GEAIGNYY and EKD. The trim removed 0 bases at V and 3 bases at J, leaving 16 bases unmatched. CDR3 sequence reads: CACDTVRGILSTCADKLIF. In DNA, the CDR3 is TGTGCCTGTGACACCGTAAGGGGGATACTTTCAACTTGTGCCGATAAACTCATCTTT.